Listed below are T cell receptor beta chains from one sample, sequenced in a study of T cell responses to AZD1222 COVID-19 vaccine. Generated by immunoSEQ multiplex PCR, the TCRdb table keeps only in-frame clones and is missing some. The table lists about 150,000 clones, about 88% of them singletons. The sequences come from peripheral blood, collected after recovery from COVID-19. These receptors all stem from an adult who had recovered from COVID-19. CDR3s include the opening cysteine and the closing phenylalanine or tryptophan. Each record gives: J gene, V gene, CDR3 protein.

TRBJ2-3 TRBV6-6 CASSYSRGGTDTQYF
TRBJ2-5 TRBV18 CASSLHVQETQYF
TRBJ2-1 TRBV7-2 CASSWGRGRNNEQFF
TRBJ1-3 TRBV5-1 CASSLGDTIYF
TRBJ1-1 TRBV7-9 CASSRGQGRSTEAFF
TRBJ2-7 TRBV20-1 CSAPQNTEQYF
TRBJ2-2 TRBV7-2 CASSLGTTAGELFF
TRBJ2-2 TRBV11-3 CASSLMTSTDTGELFF
TRBJ2-3 TRBV7-2 CASSLGDGRYADTQYF
TRBJ2-2 TRBV27 CASSSPTDPAVTGELFF
TRBJ1-1 TRBV7-2 CASRAGSGMNTEAFF
TRBJ1-1 TRBV5-8 CASSRGTTNTEAFF
TRBJ2-1 TRBV4-1 CASSRGGLAALGNEQFF
TRBJ1-6 TRBV28 CASRSPGQSNSPLHF
TRBJ2-1 TRBV5-1 CASSLVPQGTNEQFF
TRBJ2-7 TRBV4-1 CASSQDPQILDEQYF
TRBJ1-1 TRBV7-8 CASSLRGVVWAQNTEAFF
TRBJ1-6 TRBV5-1 CASSLRGQRNNSPLHF
TRBJ1-1 TRBV3-1/TRBV3-2 CASSPTGLTEAFF
TRBJ2-7 TRBV27 CASSLDRGYEQYF
TRBJ1-4 TRBV7-9 CASSSDRGYEKLFF
TRBJ1-1 TRBV18 CASSPPLRATRLNTEAFF
TRBJ1-2 TRBV5-6 CASSPKGPLYGYTF
TRBJ2-1 TRBV5-6 CASSHPRDSTYNEQFF
TRBJ2-7 TRBV7-6 CASSLLPPSPGQVYEQYF
TRBJ2-7 TRBV2 CASGGVHEQYF
TRBJ2-5 TRBV27 CASSPWTGGLQETQYF
TRBJ1-2 TRBV6-1 CASSEGSRGAGGYTF
TRBJ2-1 TRBV7-2 CASSRDRGQEQFF
TRBJ2-7 TRBV4-1 CASSQVPIPGQKNEQYF
TRBJ2-7 TRBV5-1 CASSLGSSQVALSYEQYF
TRBJ2-7 TRBV5-6 CASSPTSGRASEQYF
TRBJ1-2 TRBV6-5 CASSPVQGGYTF
TRBJ2-2 TRBV10-3 CAISDETSARTGELFF
TRBJ2-5 TRBV7-3 CASSLSSQETQYF
TRBJ1-1 TRBV27 CASSSLGAENTEAFF
TRBJ2-5 TRBV7-9 CASRAAGGSETQYF
TRBJ1-4 TRBV24-1 CATSDSRDTGEKLFF
TRBJ1-2 TRBV28 CASSVTDRETYGYTF
TRBJ2-3 TRBV7-3 CASSLKGLAGERTDTQYF
TRBJ1-2 TRBV7-2 CASSLSAGGYGYTF
TRBJ1-1 TRBV20-1 CSALGGEAFF
TRBJ2-7 TRBV9 CASSPNPLLGEQYF
TRBJ1-1 TRBV11-1 CASSLDLPTEAFF
TRBJ2-3 TRBV7-2 CASSPSGTSTDTQYF
TRBJ2-2 TRBV4-3 CASKLAGGVNTGELFF
TRBJ2-7 TRBV9 CASSGGRGSYEQYF
TRBJ2-5 TRBV6-2/TRBV6-3 CASSPETTGLQYQETQYF
TRBJ1-1 TRBV4-3 CASSPEMNTEAFF
TRBJ1-1 TRBV4-1 CASSVTWGGNTEAFF
TRBJ2-1 TRBV7-2 CASSYYSGGPYNEQFF
TRBJ1-2 TRBV4-3 CASSQEQGAINYGYTF